Given below is one TCR beta chain in context. The antigen remains undetermined. Here immunoSEQ multiplex PCR was the method, and the copy in TCRdb shows in-frame clones only, minus some. The data show tens of thousands of clones, roughly 87% seen once. This sample stems from a study of OX40 agonist ivuxolimab in advanced cancers. Whole-study context: Hepatocellular carcinoma, melanoma, renal cell or head and neck cancer affected the dose-escalation patients. Study-level findings and limits: With doses of 0.1 to 3.0 mg/kg, CD4+ and CD8+ blood T cells had undergone clonal expansion by week 6.

The CDR3 has 16 amino acids. With 4 bases removed from V and 3 bases from J, the gap between germline ends came to 16 bases. Germline CDR1 reads MGHRA; CDR2 reads YSYEKL. The sequencing here drew on CD4+ or CD8+ T cells sorted from blood, taken in a trial of the OX40 agonist ivuxolimab. The chain employs TRBV4-1 and TRBJ2-1, with D possibly matching TRBD2 (6 bases). The clonotype comes from an adult with an advanced solid tumor such as melanoma, head and neck, liver or kidney cancer. CDR3 region: CASSLRLDGIYNEQFF. Written as DNA, the CDR3 is TGCGCCAGCAGCCTCCGACTAGATGGAATCTACAATGAGCAGTTCTTC.